This TCR beta chain was documented in a study of CD8 T cells in Susac syndrome. Reverse transcription used about 0.45 to 1 ug RNA and random hexamers. TCRdb analysed the immunoSEQ multiplex PCR reads with MiXCR anew, one entry per CDR3 protein. Here the sample spans around 160,000 distinct CDR3 sequences, just under 95% being singletons. Germline V gene lookup returns CDR1 SEHNR and CDR2 FQNEAQ (reference sequence). Trimming left V 5 bases short and J 4 bases short, with 11 bases between. The length of the CDR3 is 13 residues. Material: CD4+ T cells from PBMCs. This TCR was sampled from a human donor in good health. The chain couples TRBV7-9 to TRBJ1-1, with TRBD1 as a possible D gene (5 bases). The CDR3 loop is CASSRAGGTEAFF. CDR3 bases: TGTGCCAGCAGCAGAGCGGGGGGCACTGAAGCTTTCTTT.